This T cell receptor (beta chain) was recorded in a study of OX40 agonist ivuxolimab in advanced cancers. Study-level information: Six ivuxolimab dose levels, 0.01 to 10 mg/kg, were given intravenously every 2 weeks. Melanoma, hepatocellular carcinoma, head and neck or renal cell cancer occurred in dose-escalation patients. The group had a mean age of around 60 years, ranged from about 23 to 85, and was 80% to 90% male.

Clones were sequenced by immunoSEQ multiplex PCR, and TCRdb holds only the in-frame ones, with some missing. Here the sample spans 40,000 to 45,000 clones, about 88% being singletons. The V gene lost 5 bases and the J gene lost 0 bases, with 13 bases spanning the gap. The CDR3 runs to 16 residues. Germline CDR1 reads SGHTA; CDR2 reads FQGTGA. The clonotype was recovered from an adult with an advanced solid tumor such as melanoma, head and neck, liver or kidney cancer. The V and J genes are TRBV7-3 and TRBJ2-2; maybe TRBD2 (5 bases). The sample here was CD4+ or CD8+ T cells sorted from blood, taken in a trial of the OX40 agonist ivuxolimab. The CDR3 sequence: CASSPGVISNTGELFF. The CDR3 DNA is TGTGCCAGCAGCCCCGGGGTCATATCGAACACCGGGGAGCTGTTTTTT.